A single sample is the source of the 29 T cell receptor beta chains below, sequenced in a study of OX40 agonist ivuxolimab in advanced cancers. TCRdb's copy holds only in-frame clones and misses some; the assay was immunoSEQ multiplex PCR. In the table there are under 100,000 clones, roughly nine tenths of which are singletons. Here the sequenced sample was CD4+ or CD8+ T cells sorted from blood, taken in a trial of the OX40 agonist ivuxolimab. The source of these receptors is an adult with an advanced solid tumor such as melanoma, head and neck, liver or kidney cancer.

The chain joins TRBV19 to TRBJ1-1, with D possibly being TRBD1 (6 bases). The V end was cut by 7 bases, the J end by 1 base, with 19 bases between. Germline lookup yields CDR1 LNHDA and CDR2 SQIVND (reference sequence). The CDR3 runs to 16 residues. This chain's CDR3 is CASKGAGAGGNTEAFF. The CDR3 bases are TGTGCCAGTAAGGGAGCGGGGGCTGGAGGGAACACTGAAGCTTTCTTT. Full variable domain (remainder filled in from reference TRBV19 and TRBJ1-1): DGGITQSPKYLFRKEGQNVTLSCEQNLNHDAMYWYRQDPGQGLRLIYYSQIVNDFQKGDIAEGYSVSREKKESFPLTVTSAQKNPTAFYLCASKGAGAGGNTEAFFGQGTRLTVV.

The chain uses TRBV19 and TRBJ1-4; D gene ambiguous. CDR1 is LNHDA and CDR2 is SQIVND in the germline V gene (reference sequence). V was clipped by 3 bases and J by 0 bases, with 11 bases between them. The CDR3 covers 16 residues. CDR3 amino acids: CASSMGRRTTNEKLFF. DNA of the CDR3: TGTGCCAGTAGTATGGGCAGGCGAACAACTAATGAAAAACTGTTTTTT.

In DNA, the CDR3 is TGTGCCAGCAGCGTAACTCCGGACAGCACCTACGAGCAGTACTTC. This encodes CASSVTPDSTYEQYF. J is TRBJ2-7 and V is TRBV9; the D gene is possibly TRBD1 (6 bases). Per the germline V gene, CDR1 is SGDLS and CDR2 is YYNGEE. Trimming left V 1 base short and J 2 bases short, with 13 bases between. The CDR3 loop spans 15 amino acids.

J is TRBJ1-2 and V is TRBV28; 7 bases are shared with TRBD1. Germline CDR1 and CDR2: MDHEN and SYDVKM. The CDR3 totals 12 residues. The V segment lost 3 bases and the J segment 7 bases; nucleotides outside the gene matches: 2. The CDR3 nucleotides are TGTGCCAGCAGTTTGACAGGGTTTGGCTACACCTTC. Translating gives CASSLTGFGYTF.

CDR3 sequence reads: CASSVGGTGTYEQYF. CDR3 nucleotides: TGTGCCAGCAGCGTAGGAGGGACAGGGACCTACGAGCAGTACTTC. This chain links TRBV9 with TRBJ2-7; the match to TRBD1 covers 9 bases. The CDR3 has 15 amino acids. CDR1 and CDR2 from the germline V gene are SGDLS and YYNGEE. V was clipped by 0 bases and J by 2 bases; unmatched bases: 3.

V and J are TRBV27 and TRBJ2-6, with TRBD2 matching over 7 bases. Per germline, CDR1 MNHEY and CDR2 SMNVEV (reference sequence). The trim removed 6 bases at V and 3 bases at J, leaving 11 bases unmatched. The CDR3 is made up of 17 amino acids. The CDR3, as DNA: TGTGCCAGCAGCGTGGGGAGCGGGAAGGGTGGGGCCAACGTCCTGACTTTC. Its translation is CASSVGSGKGGANVLTF.

The chain couples TRBV6-5 to TRBJ1-1; unclear D gene. CDR3 length equals 14 residues. Germline-derived CDR1 and CDR2 are MNHEY and SVGAGI. V was cut by 2 bases and J by 1 base, with 8 bases left in between. The CDR3 sequence: CASSYERGNTEAFF. The DNA for the CDR3 is TGTGCCAGCAGTTACGAGCGGGGGAACACTGAAGCTTTCTTT.

V and J are TRBV19 and TRBJ1-5; no definite D call. Per germline, CDR1 LNHDA and CDR2 SQIVND (reference sequence). The germline V and J ends were trimmed by 4 bases and 4 bases, with 14 bases remaining between them. The CDR3 sequence is 15 residues long. CDR3 loop: CASSTRESTNQPQHF. CDR3 DNA: TGTGCCAGTAGTACAAGGGAATCCACGAATCAGCCCCAGCATTTT.

The J gene is TRBJ2-5, the V gene TRBV7-2; TRBD1 matches at 8 bases. This CDR3 contains 15 residues. Germline CDR1 reads SGHTA; CDR2 reads FQGNSA. The J segment lost 2 bases and the V segment lost 3 bases, leaving 5 bases of the junction unmatched. CDR3 amino acids: CASSFGQGRQETQYF. The CDR3 nucleotides read TGTGCCAGCAGCTTCGGACAGGGTCGGCAAGAGACCCAGTACTTC.

The chain carries TRBV7-3 and TRBJ1-1, with D possibly matching TRBD1 (5 bases). CDR1 is SGHTA and CDR2 is FQGTGA in the germline V gene. The CDR3 is 12 amino acids. The V and J ends lost 4 bases and 5 bases respectively, with 8 bases between them. Here the CDR3 reads CASSSQGTEAFF. CDR3 bases: TGTGCCAGCAGCTCCCAGGGTACTGAAGCTTTCTTT.

The chain joins TRBV4-1 to TRBJ1-6; the D gene is possibly TRBD1 (5 bases). V shed 6 bases and J shed 6 bases, with 15 bases lying between them. The germline CDR1 and CDR2 sequences are MGHRA and YSYEKL. This CDR3 has 15 amino acids. The CDR3 loop reads CASSGGALPNSPLHF. The CDR3 DNA sequence: TGCGCCAGCAGTGGTGGGGCCCTTCCTAATTCACCCCTCCACTTT.

The chain joins TRBV30 to TRBJ1-2; 10 positions match TRBD1. The germline gives CDR1 GTSNPN, CDR2 SVGIG (reference sequence). This CDR3 has 12 residues. With 5 bases clipped from V and 7 bases from J, the junction kept 4 bases outside the gene matches. The chain's CDR3 is CAWGGTGVGYTF. The CDR3 DNA reads as TGTGCCTGGGGGGGGACAGGGGTTGGCTACACCTTC.

The rearrangement uses TRBV7-3 and TRBJ2-1; D gene ambiguous. The V end was cut by 1 base, the J end by 6 bases, with 16 bases between. The CDR3 is made up of 16 amino acids. Per germline, CDR1 SGHTA and CDR2 FQGTGA. The DNA of the CDR3 is TGTGCCAGCAGCTTAAATGGGCCTCCCCCGTTCAATGAGCAGTTCTTC. Translated, it gives CASSLNGPPPFNEQFF.

The V and J genes are TRBV5-5 and TRBJ1-5, with D perhaps TRBD1 (5 bases). The CDR3 has 16 residues. Germline lookup yields CDR1 SGHKS and CDR2 YYEKEE (reference sequence). The V end lost 4 bases, the J end lost 4 bases, and 18 bases lay between the germline ends. CDR3 amino acids: CASSQEPTGGNQPQHF. In DNA, the CDR3 is TGTGCCAGCAGCCAAGAACCAACAGGTGGGAATCAGCCCCAGCATTTT.

The chain carries TRBV6-5 and TRBJ1-2, with D possibly matching TRBD1 (6 bases). The CDR3 is 16 amino acids. Trimming stripped 2 bases from V and 8 bases from J, with 21 bases between. In germline, CDR1 is MNHEY, CDR2 SVGAGI. CDR3 nucleotide sequence: TGTGCCAGCAGTTACCAGAACGCACCGGACAGTGGAGGCTACACCTTC. Residues: CASSYQNAPDSGGYTF.

The chain joins TRBV10-3 to TRBJ1-3, with a tentative D call TRBD1 (6 bases). This CDR3 spans 16 amino acids. Trimming took off 4 bases at V and 0 bases at J, with 13 bases between the two ends. Per germline, CDR1 ENHRY and CDR2 SYGVKD. The CDR3 nucleotides are TGTGCCATCAGTGGAAGGGACAACCTCTCTGGAAACACCATATATTTT. Its protein is CAISGRDNLSGNTIYF.

This chain connects TRBV18 to TRBJ1-1; maybe TRBD1 (5 bases). Looked up from germline, CDR1 is KGHSH and CDR2 is LQKENI. V lost 1 base, J lost 1 base, and 10 bases lay in between. The CDR3 length is 15 residues. The chain's CDR3 is CASSPRSGSNTEAFF. The DNA for the CDR3 is TGTGCCAGCTCACCACGATCAGGGTCGAACACTGAAGCTTTCTTT. The full variable domain, its missing parts supplied by reference TRBV18 and TRBJ1-1, is NAGVMQNPRHLVRRRGQEARLRCSPMKGHSHVYWYRQLPEEGLKFMVYLQKENIIDESGMPKERFSAEFPKEGPSILRIQQVVRGDSAAYFCASSPRSGSNTEAFFGQGTRLTVV.

J is TRBJ2-1 and V is TRBV7-9; the D is unclear. In germline, CDR1 is SEHNR, CDR2 FQNEAQ (reference sequence). The CDR3 totals 14 residues. Trimming shortened V by 1 base and J by 7 bases, and 11 bases separated the two germline ends. CDR3 amino acids: CASSLDTLLNEQFF. CDR3 nucleotides: TGTGCCAGCAGCTTAGACACTCTCCTGAATGAGCAGTTCTTC.

This chain links TRBV18 with TRBJ1-6; a weak D match, TRBD1 (5 bases). The CDR3 extends over 14 amino acids. V lost 2 bases to trimming and J lost 5 bases, with 7 bases between them. Germline CDR1 KGHSH, CDR2 LQKENI. The CDR3 DNA follows: TGTGCCAGCTCACCATCCAGGGATAATTCACCCCTCCACTTT. Protein sequence: CASSPSRDNSPLHF.

The gene calls are TRBV6-5 and TRBJ2-7; possibly TRBD2 for D (5 bases). The CDR3 contains 13 residues. The germline gives CDR1 MNHEY, CDR2 SVGAGI. Trimming stripped 6 bases from V and 11 bases from J, with 20 bases between. CDR3 in DNA: TGTGCCAGCAGAGCCGGGGTCTTAAACCTAGAGTACTTC. Translation: CASRAGVLNLEYF.

The chain carries TRBV7-9 and TRBJ2-3; tentatively, D is TRBD2 (5 bases). The CDR3 loop spans 12 amino acids. CDR1 is SEHNR and CDR2 is FQNEAQ in the germline V gene (reference sequence). V was clipped by 5 bases and J by 7 bases, with 10 bases between them. The CDR3 reads CASSPDSNTQYF. The CDR3 DNA reads TGTGCCAGCAGCCCGGACTCAAATACGCAGTATTTT.

The J gene is TRBJ2-7, the V gene TRBV19; 10 bases are a match to TRBD1. J gave up 6 bases and V 4 bases, and 3 bases lay outside the gene matches. Germline V CDR1 and CDR2: LNHDA, SQIVND (reference sequence). The CDR3 runs to 13 residues. The CDR3 sequence: CASSRQGALEQYF. The CDR3 DNA reads as TGTGCCAGTAGTAGACAGGGGGCTCTCGAGCAGTACTTC.

The chain joins TRBV6-5 to TRBJ2-6; 7 positions match TRBD2. Germline values: CDR1 MNHEY, CDR2 SVGAGI. The CDR3 consists of 15 residues. V dropped 5 bases and J dropped 2; count of bases not matched to a gene: 3. CDR3 sequence: CASSRGGPGANVLTF. DNA of the CDR3: TGTGCCAGCAGTCGCGGGGGTCCTGGGGCCAACGTCCTGACTTTC.

This chain links TRBV6-5 with TRBJ2-1; TRBD2 is a possible D gene (5 bases). Per germline, CDR1 MNHEY and CDR2 SVGAGI. The V gene lost 4 bases and the J gene lost 1 base, with 11 bases spanning the gap. The CDR3 spans 15 residues. CDR3 bases: TGTGCCAGCAGTTTCGAGGGTAGTTCCTACAATGAGCAGTTCTTC. It is translated as CASSFEGSSYNEQFF.

The gene calls are TRBV15 and TRBJ1-4, with unresolved D. The germline V and J ends were trimmed by 3 bases and 3 bases, with 14 bases remaining between them. The CDR3 totals 16 residues. Germline values: CDR1 LNHNV, CDR2 YYDKDF (reference sequence). CDR3 nucleotide sequence: TGTGCCACCAGCAGGGGAGACGGTGTGGCTAATGAAAAACTGTTTTTT. Translating it yields CATSRGDGVANEKLFF.

In its sample, this clone was seen a few times. V is TRBV11-3 and J is TRBJ2-7; TRBD1 matches 8 bases. From germline, CDR1 is SGHNT and CDR2 YENEEA. The junction had 3 bases not matched to a gene; V was cut back by 5 bases and J by 0 bases. This CDR3 has 14 amino acids. CDR3 sequence (DNA): TGTGCCAGCAGCCCGGGACAGGCCTCCTACGAGCAGTACTTC. It specifies CASSPGQASYEQYF.

This chain connects TRBV7-2 to TRBJ2-7, with 9 bases identical to TRBD1. CDR3 length: 15 amino acids. V dropped 1 base and J dropped 3; count of bases not matched to a gene: 4. Germline V gene sequence: CDR1 SGHTA, CDR2 FQGNSA. The CDR3 region is CASSLVGQGIYEQYF. CDR3 nucleotide sequence: TGTGCCAGCAGCTTAGTGGGACAGGGCATCTACGAGCAGTACTTC. The full variable domain, with the rest looked up from reference TRBV7-2 and TRBJ2-7, is GAGVSQSPSNKVTEKGKDVELRCDPISGHTALYWYRQSLGQGLEFLIYFQGNSAPDKSGLPSDRFSAERTGGSVSTLTIQRTQQEDSAVYLCASSLVGQGIYEQYFGPGTRLTVT.

The chain joins TRBV5-1 to TRBJ2-3; 10 nucleotides align to TRBD2. CDR1 is SGHRS and CDR2 is YFSETQ in the germline V gene. The V and J ends lost 0 bases and 0 bases, in that order; junction bases with no gene match: 10. The CDR3 loop spans 19 amino acids. CDR3: CASSLVMTSTSGSTDTQYF. The CDR3 bases are TGCGCCAGCAGCTTGGTTATGACGTCGACTAGCGGGAGCACAGATACGCAGTATTTT.

This chain uses TRBV7-3 with TRBJ1-5, with D perhaps matching TRBD1 (5 bases). V was clipped by 5 bases and J by 7 bases, with 15 bases between them. CDR3 length: 14 amino acids. CDR1 is SGHTA, CDR2 FQGTGA, per germline. The CDR3 DNA follows: TGTGCCAGCAGCCCCACGGGACCCGGACAGCCCCAGCATTTT. Encoded protein: CASSPTGPGQPQHF.